This TCR beta chain was recorded in a study of cytomegalovirus exposure and HLA in healthy donors. The study, taken as a whole, reports: It was 150 to 200 TCR beta chains that were listed as cytomegalovirus-associated. Earlier analysis looked at TCR beta V segments, and most were productive about 90% or about 30% of the time.

V gave up 1 base and J gave up 4 bases, with 5 bases separating them. CDR3 size: 13 residues. Germline V gene lookup returns CDR1 SGHTA and CDR2 FQGNSA. PCR involved 60 Vbeta and 13 Jbeta primers. TCRdb keeps only in-frame clones here, not all; method: immunoSEQ multiplex PCR. The sample holds 140,000 to 150,000 clones, around two thirds seen once. Worth noting for this clone: The antigen is unknown.

Sequences were obtained from PBMCs. The chain carries TRBV7-2 and TRBJ1-5; the D is unclear. The sequence derives from a woman in her sixties or seventies in good health and CMV-seropositive. The CDR3 protein is CASSLDSNQPQHF. The CDR3 DNA sequence: TGTGCCAGCAGCTTAGACAGTAATCAGCCCCAGCATTTT.